Described below is a single TCR beta chain sequence and its context. The CDR3 runs 13 residues. Deletions cut 1 base from V and 4 bases from J, with 5 bases between. The V gene's germline CDR1 is LNHDA and CDR2 SQIVND (reference sequence). The entry originates in a study of technical replicates of blood from a few donors. Some clones are missing from TCRdb's copy, which holds only in-frame ones; the method was immunoSEQ multiplex PCR. Of tens of thousands of clones listed, 94% are singletons. V and J are TRBV19 and TRBJ1-5, with unresolved D. The sequence was collected from a human donor in good health. Sequenced sample: T cells isolated from PBMCs. The CDR3 nucleotides are TGTGCCAGTAGTATAGCGGGGAATCAGCCCCAGCATTTT. Translation gives CASSIAGNQPQHF.